This T cell receptor (beta chain) was identified in a study of monozygotic twins with inflammatory bowel disease. Through template switching, UMIs that included a 6-nucleotide sample barcode were added. TCRdb re-called the 5' RACE reads; every CDR3 protein appears as one record, without DNA. This repertoire includes more than 300,000 distinct CDR3 sequences. Broader study findings: Results did not support any single strong IBD-associated signal or clonotype. Against healthy co-twins, IBD patients had lower TCRbeta diversity (measured by inverse Simpson). Fewer shared clonotypes with others were found in IBD patients than in healthy twins, especially with disease activity.

For this clonotype: Antigen: not known.

The sequencing sample was made of blood. The origin of this receptor is a human donor with ulcerative colitis or Crohn's disease, or a healthy co-twin of an affected twin (not recorded which).

CDR3 amino acids: CSARDLAGGPGELFF. The V call is TRBV20-1, the J call TRBJ2-2; TCRdb designates TRBD2, a call that cannot be tested without DNA. Germline CDR1 and CDR2: DFQATT and SNEGSKA (reference sequence). The CDR3 covers 15 residues.